The rows below give T cell receptor beta chains drawn from one sample of a study of a mutant IDH1 vaccine in newly diagnosed glioma. Antigens for these TCRs are unknown. Sequencing was performed with immunoSEQ multiplex PCR; in TCRdb, only in-frame clones are kept and a portion is missing. In the table there are about 31,000 clones, about 73% of which are singletons. This specimen consisted of PBMCs, obtained from a glioma patient whose treatment included an IDH1 peptide vaccine. The receptors originated from a man younger than 40 with glioma. The CDR3 runs from the conserved cysteine through the conserved F or W. Each record gives: CDR3 length, D gene, J gene, clone size, V gene, CDR3 DNA, CDR3 protein. D genes are given only for firm matches. The listing skips clone size in some rows; elsewhere it reads once, few, many or a size class.

>15|-|TRBJ2-3|-|TRBV5-4
TGTGCCAGCAGCTACCAACGGGGGCTGACAGATACGCAGTATTTT
CASSYQRGLTDTQYF
>16|TRBD1|TRBJ2-5|few|TRBV5-1
TGCGCCAGCAGCTTGGGCCCTGGGACAGAGCAAGAGACCCAGTACTTC
CASSLGPGTEQETQYF
>14|TRBD1|TRBJ1-1|once|TRBV5-1
TGCGCCAGCGGGACAGGGGCTTACAACACTGAAGCTTTCTTT
CASGTGAYNTEAFF
>13|-|TRBJ2-7|-|TRBV6-5
TGTGCCAGCAGTCCCAGACTAGTCCGCGAGCAGTACTTC
CASSPRLVREQYF
>14|-|TRBJ2-5|-|TRBV7-2
TGTGCCAGCAGCTTAGCGCCGGAGGTGGAGACCCAGTACTTC
CASSLAPEVETQYF
>15|TRBD1|TRBJ2-7|-|TRBV9
TGTGCCAGCAGCGCCTCCTTGACAGGGGGGGACGAGCAGTACTTC
CASSASLTGGDEQYF
>14|-|TRBJ1-2|-|TRBV27
TGTGCCAGCAGCCCCGCGGGGGATATCTATGGCTACACCTTC
CASSPAGDIYGYTF
>14|-|TRBJ2-7|-|TRBV7-9
TGTGCCAGCAGCTTAGAGGCACTTTTGAGGGAGCAGTACTTC
CASSLEALLREQYF
>16|-|TRBJ2-2|-|TRBV5-1
TGCGCCAGCAGCTTGTTGCAGGGGAGGAACACCGGGGAGCTGTTTTTT
CASSLLQGRNTGELFF
>13|-|TRBJ1-2|-|TRBV7-9
TGTGCCAGCAGCTTAGATGGGGGAGGTGGCTACACCTTC
CASSLDGGGGYTF
>15|TRBD1|TRBJ2-7|-|TRBV2
TGTGCCAGCAGTGTGACGGGACAGCGCTCCTACGAGCAGTACTTC
CASSVTGQRSYEQYF
>14|-|TRBJ2-2|-|TRBV7-8
TGTGCCAGCAGTCTTACGGCTGATACCGGGGAGCTGTTTTTT
CASSLTADTGELFF
>12|-|TRBJ2-2|-|TRBV5-6
TGTGCCAGCAGCTTGTCGACCGGGGAGCTGTTTTTT
CASSLSTGELFF
>16|-|TRBJ2-2|-|TRBV4-2
TGTGCCAGCAGCCAAGATCCAGGGACTGACACCGGGGAGCTGTTTTTT
CASSQDPGTDTGELFF
>13|TRBD1|TRBJ2-5|few|TRBV6-1
TGTGCCAGCAGTGAAGACAGGGGCGAGACCCAGTACTTC
CASSEDRGETQYF
>15|TRBD1|TRBJ1-5|-|TRBV30
TGTGCCTGGAGTCCTCCAGGGGGAAGCAATCAGCCCCAGCATTTT
CAWSPPGGSNQPQHF
>16|-|TRBJ2-3|-|TRBV9
TGTGCCAGCAGCGCCGCGACTAGGGGTTCCGGAGATACGCAGTATTTT
CASSAATRGSGDTQYF
>15|-|TRBJ2-7|once|TRBV7-2
TGTGCCAGCAGCTCAAAGGCTCCTCCCCGAGACGAGCAGTACTTC
CASSSKAPPRDEQYF
>15|TRBD1|TRBJ1-1|-|TRBV6-5
TGTGCCAGCAGTTACCGGACAGGGTTGGTCACTGAAGCTTTCTTT
CASSYRTGLVTEAFF
>13|-|TRBJ2-2|-|TRBV5-6
TGTGCCAGCAGCTTGGGGCTAGCCGGGGAGCTGTTTTTT
CASSLGLAGELFF
>18|-|TRBJ2-2|-|TRBV15
TGTGCCACCAGCAGACCAGACCGGCCAGGGGGGACGATCGGGGAGCTGTTTTTT
CATSRPDRPGGTIGELFF
>15|-|TRBJ1-2|-|TRBV7-8
TGTGCCAGCAGCCCACCAGGGGAACTCGGATATGGCTACACCTTC
CASSPPGELGYGYTF
>14|TRBD2|TRBJ2-5|-|TRBV7-6
TGTGCCAGCAGCGAGAGCGGGAGCCAAGAGACCCAGTACTTC
CASSESGSQETQYF
>13|-|TRBJ2-7|-|TRBV5-6
TGTGCCAGCAGCTCGACAGGTTCCTACGAGCAGTACTTC
CASSSTGSYEQYF
>15|TRBD2|TRBJ2-5|-|TRBV11-2
TGTGCCAGCAGCCAACAAGCGGGGTTCCAAGAGACCCAGTACTTC
CASSQQAGFQETQYF